This passage covers 23 T cell receptor beta chains from one sample sequenced in a study of beta chain features in type 1 diabetes. These receptors have no identified antigens. Sequenced material consisted of expressed TCRB transcripts (all of the isolated RNA was reverse transcribed). Libraries were prepared by immunoSEQ multiplex PCR; TCRdb keeps only in-frame clonotypes and omits some of them. This repertoire shows about 170,000 clones, less than 9.5% found once; its top ten account for approximately 0.85%. Study-level findings and limits: Shortening of TCRB CDR3s, moderate but significant, appeared in all four CD4+ subsets of Type 1 diabetes patients.

Sequencing was performed on central memory CD4+ T cells from blood. All receptors come from a woman aged 40-49 years with type 1 diabetes.

The V call is TRBV29-1, the J call TRBJ2-7, with TRBD1 matching over 7 bases. Germline assignment: CDR1 SQVTM and CDR2 ANQGSEA. The length of the CDR3 is 12 residues. V was clipped by 5 bases and J by 7 bases; unmatched bases: 8. The CDR3 nucleotides read TGCAGCGTTCTCAGGGGGTACGAGGAGCAGTACTTC. Protein product: CSVLRGYEEQYF.

The rearrangement uses TRBV5-4 and TRBJ1-1; D is uncertain. Trimming took 1 base from V and 1 from J, leaving 5 bases between them. This CDR3 has 13 residues. Germline CDR1 and CDR2: SGHNT and YYREEE (reference sequence). The CDR3 nucleotides read TGTGCCAGCAGCTTGAAGAGGAACACTGAAGCTTTCTTT. Amino acid sequence: CASSLKRNTEAFF.

In its sample, this clone was seen a few times. This chain links TRBV29-1 with TRBJ1-1, with D tentatively TRBD1 (5 bases). The length of the CDR3 is 13 residues. Germline-derived CDR1 and CDR2 are SQVTM and ANQGSEA. V lost 7 bases, J lost 5 bases, and 17 bases lay in between. This CDR3 is CSGRRQGGTEAFF. The CDR3 region has the DNA TGCAGCGGACGACGGCAGGGCGGAACTGAAGCTTTCTTT.

This clone has a handful of counts. The J gene is TRBJ2-6, the V gene TRBV14, with 7 positions matching TRBD2. The CDR3 is 14 residues long. The germline CDR1 and CDR2 sequences are SGHDN and FVKESK. The trim removed 3 bases at V and 16 bases at J, leaving 12 bases unmatched. The CDR3 DNA reads TGTGCCAGCAGCCACTCCTCAATGGGGGGGGTTCTGACTTTC. Protein: CASSHSSMGGVLTF.

The rearrangement links TRBV19 to TRBJ2-7; TRBD1 agrees at 7 bases. V shed 4 bases, J shed 4 bases, and the junction held 10 bases outside the gene matches. The CDR3 is 15 amino acids. CDR1 and CDR2 from the germline V gene are LNHDA and SQIVND (reference sequence). The CDR3: CASSTALGRGYEQYF. The CDR3 nucleotides read TGTGCCAGTAGTACCGCTCTGGGCAGGGGGTACGAGCAGTACTTC.

This clone was seen only a few times. V gene TRBV28 combines with J gene TRBJ2-5; 7 bases align to TRBD1. The CDR3 runs to 14 residues. Looked up from germline, CDR1 is MDHEN and CDR2 is SYDVKM. The V gene end was trimmed by 3 bases and the J gene end by 7 bases; junction bases not matched to a gene: 8. For the CDR3, the DNA is TGTGCCAGCAGTTTCCTGACAGGGAAGGTGACCCAGTACTTC. Its protein is CASSFLTGKVTQYF.

This clone was counted only a few times. The V call is TRBV30, the J call TRBJ2-3; 7 bases match TRBD2. Germline V gives CDR1 GTSNPN, CDR2 SVGIG (reference sequence). Trimming at V came to 1 base and at J to 6 bases, leaving 10 bases not matched to a gene. CDR3 size: 15 residues. The CDR3 sequence is CAWSDGAGAGDTQYF. The CDR3 DNA reads as TGTGCCTGGAGTGATGGGGCGGGAGCGGGGGATACGCAGTATTTT.

The gene calls are TRBV7-8 and TRBJ2-2, with D maybe TRBD1 (5 bases). Between the trimmed V and J ends, which lost 4 bases and 1 base, there was a span of 7 bases. CDR1 is SGHVS and CDR2 is FQNEAQ in the germline V gene. There are 14 residues in the CDR3. CDR3: CASSYQGNTGELFF. CDR3 bases: TGTGCCAGCAGCTACCAGGGGAACACCGGGGAGCTGTTTTTT.

This clone was counted a few times. The chain is built from TRBV18 and TRBJ2-7, with D maybe TRBD1 (6 bases). The germline V gene has CDR1 KGHSH and CDR2 LQKENI. V was cut by 2 bases and J by 1 base, with 9 bases left in between. The CDR3 is made up of 14 amino acids. Here the CDR3 reads CASSPGTNSYEQYF. The CDR3 DNA sequence: TGTGCCAGCTCACCAGGGACAAATTCCTACGAGCAGTACTTC.

This clone was detected a few times. This chain links TRBV7-2 with TRBJ2-5; 9 nucleotides match TRBD1. Germline CDR1 reads SGHTA; CDR2 reads FQGNSA. V shed 2 bases and J 4 bases; nucleotides not matched to a gene: 2. There are 14 residues in the CDR3. This chain's CDR3 is CASSLTGGPETQYF. The CDR3, as DNA: TGTGCCAGCAGCTTAACAGGGGGCCCAGAGACCCAGTACTTC.

J is TRBJ2-5 and V is TRBV7-8; D possibly corresponds to TRBD1 (8 bases). This CDR3 has 15 amino acids. CDR1 and CDR2 from the germline V gene are SGHVS and FQNEAQ. Trimming shortened V by 2 bases and J by 4 bases, and 14 bases separated the two germline ends. In nucleotides, the CDR3 is TGTGCCAGCAGCTTAACAGGGGGGGGCGGAGAGACCCAGTACTTC. Amino acids: CASSLTGGGGETQYF. The full variable domain, in which reference TRBV7-8 and TRBJ2-5 provide the parts outside the CDR3, is GAGVSQSPRYKVAKRGQDVALRCDPISGHVSLFWYQQALGQGPEFLTYFQNEAQLDKSGLPSDRFFAERPEGSVSTLKIQRTQQEDSAVYLCASSLTGGGGETQYFGPGTRLLVL.

This clone was seen only a few times. The chain carries TRBV5-4 and TRBJ2-1, with 8 bases matching TRBD2. The CDR3 totals 14 residues. V was pared by 4 bases and J by 6 bases, with 6 bases of the junction left unmatched. CDR1 is SGHNT, CDR2 YYREEE, per germline (reference sequence). As DNA, the CDR3 is TGTGCCAGCAGCCCGTCCCTAGCGGGCAATGAGCAGTTCTTC. As protein: CASSPSLAGNEQFF.

V gene TRBV7-2 combines with J gene TRBJ2-1, with 9 bases aligning to TRBD1. The length of the CDR3 is 15 residues. V was pared by 5 bases and J by 2 bases, with 4 bases of the junction left unmatched. Germline V gene data show CDR1 as SGHTA and CDR2 as FQGNSA. CDR3 in DNA: TGTGCCAGCAGCGCCCGACAGGGGGCCTACAATGAGCAGTTCTTC. Amino acid sequence: CASSARQGAYNEQFF.

The chain has TRBV7-2 and TRBJ2-1; 9 bases align to TRBD2. V shed 5 bases, J shed 5 bases, and the junction held 7 bases outside the gene matches. CDR1 SGHTA and CDR2 FQGNSA come from the germline V gene. This CDR3 is 15 amino acids long. The CDR3, as DNA: TGTGCCAGCAGCCGTGTGGCTAGCGGGGACAATGAGCAGTTCTTC. As protein: CASSRVASGDNEQFF.

In its sample, this clone was seen a few times. V is TRBV11-2 and J is TRBJ2-3, with a weak D call TRBD2 (6 bases). Germline CDR1 SGHAT, CDR2 FQNNGV. The CDR3 loop spans 15 amino acids. The V and J ends lost 2 bases and 4 bases respectively, with 13 bases between them. CDR3 nucleotides: TGTGCCAGCAGCTTAAGGGCGGGAACCGCAGATACGCAGTATTTT. Its translation: CASSLRAGTADTQYF. The full variable domain, completed using reference TRBV11-2 and TRBJ2-3, is EAGVAQSPRYKIIEKRQSVAFWCNPISGHATLYWYQQILGQGPKLLIQFQNNGVVDDSQLPKDRFSAERLKGVDSTLKIQPAKLEDSAVYLCASSLRAGTADTQYFGPGTRLTVL.

The V call is TRBV28, the J call TRBJ2-1, with 7 bases aligning to TRBD2. Germline CDR1 reads MDHEN; CDR2 reads SYDVKM. The CDR3 runs 15 residues. V lost 5 bases, J lost 3 bases, and 7 bases stayed unmatched. CDR3 residues: CASSLGGGSYNEQFF. The CDR3 DNA follows: TGTGCCAGCAGTCTCGGAGGCGGGAGCTACAATGAGCAGTTCTTC. The variable domain in full, with the rest retrieved from reference TRBV28 and TRBJ2-1, is DVKVTQSSRYLVKRTGEKVFLECVQDMDHENMFWYRQDPGLGLRLIYFSYDVKMKEKGDIPEGYSVSREKKERFSLILESASTNQTSMYLCASSLGGGSYNEQFFGPGTRLTVL.

This clone has just a few counts. The chain uses TRBV4-2 and TRBJ2-1; 8 bases are a match to TRBD2. The CDR3 totals 17 residues. Trimming removed 1 base from V and 5 bases from J; junction bases left unmatched: 10. The V gene's germline CDR1 is LGHNA and CDR2 YNFKEQ. The CDR3 nucleotides are TGTGCCAGCAGCCAAGTAGGTGGGGGTAGCGGGGACAATGAGCAGTTCTTC. Its protein product is CASSQVGGGSGDNEQFF.

This rearrangement joins TRBV5-6 to TRBJ2-1; D possibly corresponds to TRBD1 (5 bases). Trimming shortened V by 9 bases and J by 1 base, and 11 bases separated the two germline ends. CDR1 and CDR2 from the germline V gene are SGHDT and YYEEEE. This CDR3 comprises 13 residues. The CDR3 protein is CATSRGSYNEQFF. The CDR3 DNA sequence: TGTGCCACCTCTAGGGGATCCTACAATGAGCAGTTCTTC.

This clone was detected only a few times. V is TRBV7-2 and J is TRBJ2-1; 9 nucleotides align to TRBD2. With V trimmed by 3 bases and J by 9 bases, 6 bases remained unmatched. The length of the CDR3 is 14 residues. The germline CDR1 and CDR2 sequences are SGHTA and FQGNSA. CDR3 in amino acids: CASSFIAGGAEQFF. The CDR3 DNA follows: TGTGCCAGCAGCTTTATTGCGGGAGGGGCTGAGCAGTTCTTC.

This chain connects TRBV18 to TRBJ2-1; a possible D gene is TRBD2 (6 bases). The CDR3 consists of 17 residues. V lost 6 bases and J lost 2, with 20 bases in between. Germline V lookup: CDR1 KGHSH, CDR2 LQKENI. CDR3 sequence reads: CASSNSHGGNPYNEQFF. The CDR3 nucleotides are TGTGCCAGCTCGAACTCCCATGGGGGGAACCCCTACAATGAGCAGTTCTTC.

The chain combines TRBV7-2 with TRBJ2-7; a possible D gene is TRBD2 (5 bases). The CDR3 runs 16 residues. Trimming pared 1 base from V and 0 bases from J, leaving 13 bases between. The germline V gene has CDR1 SGHTA and CDR2 FQGNSA. As DNA, the CDR3 is TGTGCCAGCAGCTTAGTTGCGGGCCTAAGCTCCTACGAGCAGTACTTC. Translation gives CASSLVAGLSSYEQYF.

The gene calls are TRBV4-3 and TRBJ2-1; 9 bases match TRBD1. Germline V gives CDR1 LGHNA, CDR2 YSLEER. The CDR3 is made up of 16 amino acids. Trimming cost V 3 bases and J 3 bases; bases outside gene matches: 6. This CDR3 reads CASSQDRGSFYNEQFF. The CDR3 region has the DNA TGCGCCAGCAGCCAGGACAGGGGAAGCTTCTACAATGAGCAGTTCTTC.

The genes are TRBV28 and TRBJ2-5, with D possibly TRBD2 on 5 matching bases. The CDR3 covers 15 residues. V dropped 8 bases and J dropped 2 bases, with 18 bases sitting between them. Germline V gives CDR1 MDHEN, CDR2 SYDVKM. The CDR3 spells CASFPLGRTQETQYF. CDR3 coding DNA: TGTGCCAGCTTCCCCCTCGGGCGGACTCAAGAGACCCAGTACTTC.